The 32 T cell receptor beta chains given below trace back to one sample, sequenced in a study of blood T cell repertoires in COVID-19 (dated by TCRdb to 2020 to 2021). The library was built by means of the immunoSEQ multiplex PCR assay. TCRdb mirrors the immuneACCESS table, restricted to in-frame sequences. Some clones are absent from its copies; in checked studies, under half trace to an unresolved V gene, and the reason for the others is unknown. The sample table lists 55,000 to 65,000 clones, approximately 82% of them with a count of one. Together, the top ten hold roughly 3.2% of the sample. Sequenced input: peripheral blood. Source of these receptors: a man in his sixties with acute or convalescent COVID-19.

As for this clone: Other DNA sequences of this sample code for an identical CDR3. As DNA, the CDR3 is TGTGCCAGTAGTATTTCCATGAACACTGAAGCTTTCTTT. This encodes CASSISMNTEAFF. The J gene is TRBJ1-1, the V gene TRBV19; D is unclear. Germline lookup yields CDR1 LNHDA and CDR2 SQIVND (reference sequence). The V gene lost 3 bases and the J gene lost 0 bases, with 5 bases spanning the gap. This CDR3 is 13 amino acids long. Filled out from reference TRBV19 and TRBJ1-1, the complete variable domain reads DGGITQSPKYLFRKEGQNVTLSCEQNLNHDAMYWYRQDPGQGLRLIYYSQIVNDFQKGDIAEGYSVSREKKESFPLTVTSAQKNPTAFYLCASSISMNTEAFFGQGTRLTVV.

This sequence joins TRBV11-2 and TRBJ2-1; 7 nucleotides agree with TRBD1. The CDR3 covers 14 residues. V lost 1 base and J lost 8; bases outside the gene matches: 5. Germline CDR1 is SGHAT and CDR2 is FQNNGV. CDR3 coding DNA: TGTGCCAGCAGCTTAGGCCACCAGGGGGATGAGCAGTTCTTC. It translates to CASSLGHQGDEQFF.

V gene TRBV5-8 combines with J gene TRBJ1-5; 12 bases agree with TRBD1. This CDR3 has 16 residues. Germline values: CDR1 SGHTS, CDR2 YDEGEE. The junction had 9 bases not matched to a gene; V was cut back by 0 bases and J by 11 bases. The chain's CDR3 is CASSLAGDRGRGAQHF. CDR3 bases: TGTGCCAGCAGCTTGGCGGGGGACAGGGGGCGAGGGGCCCAGCATTTT.

The V and J genes are TRBV7-2 and TRBJ1-5; a weak D match, TRBD1 (6 bases). Germline loops: CDR1 SGHTA, CDR2 FQGNSA. The germline V and J ends were trimmed by 6 bases and 5 bases, with 11 bases remaining between them. The CDR3 totals 13 residues. The CDR3 DNA reads as TGTGCCAGCAGTATAAAGGGGGATCAGCCCCAGCATTTT. Amino acid sequence: CASSIKGDQPQHF.

This clone is a singleton in its sample. The chain joins TRBV4-1 to TRBJ1-2; 7 bases map to TRBD1. Germline V lookup: CDR1 MGHRA, CDR2 YSYEKL. J lost 6 bases, V lost 0 bases, and 13 bases had no gene match. The CDR3 sequence is 17 residues long. The DNA of the CDR3 is TGCGCCAGCAGCCAAGACGTGCGGCAGGGGGGATCCGATGGCTACACCTTC. It specifies CASSQDVRQGGSDGYTF.

Details on this clone: Other nucleotide sequences from this sample produce the same CDR3. The V gene is TRBV6-6, the J gene TRBJ1-5; D call uncertain. There are 12 residues in the CDR3. V dropped 6 bases and J dropped 7 bases, with 10 bases sitting between them. CDR1 is MNHNY and CDR2 is SVGAGI in the germline V gene (reference sequence). The CDR3 bases are TGTGCCAGCAGCCCACGGGTCCAGCCCCAGCATTTT. Residues: CASSPRVQPQHF.

The rearrangement links TRBV28 to TRBJ2-5; 8 bases map to TRBD2. Trimming at V came to 5 bases and at J to 2 bases, leaving 7 bases not matched to a gene. Germline V gene data show CDR1 as MDHEN and CDR2 as SYDVKM. The CDR3 is 15 residues long. The DNA of the CDR3 is TGTGCCAGCAGTGCACCCGGGACTAGTCAAGAGACCCAGTACTTC. This encodes CASSAPGTSQETQYF.

The rearrangement links TRBV19 to TRBJ1-2; TRBD1 agrees at 8 bases. The CDR3 is 14 residues long. Germline V gene lookup returns CDR1 LNHDA and CDR2 SQIVND (reference sequence). After removal of 2 bases from V and 4 bases from J, the junction contained 3 bases not matched to a gene. This chain's CDR3 is CASSIYDRGYGYTF. The CDR3 coding sequence is TGTGCCAGTAGTATATATGACAGGGGCTATGGCTACACCTTC.

This chain links TRBV7-3 with TRBJ1-1; perhaps TRBD1 as D (6 bases). Deletions cut 4 bases from V and 0 bases from J, with 6 bases between. The CDR3 covers 13 residues. Germline values: CDR1 SGHTA, CDR2 FQGTGA. The CDR3 loop is CASSSGVNTEAFF. The CDR3 DNA reads as TGTGCCAGCAGCTCAGGGGTGAACACTGAAGCTTTCTTT.

This clone was detected once. This rearrangement joins TRBV11-2 to TRBJ1-3, with D hard to call. V gave up 1 base and J gave up 0 bases, with 4 bases separating them. Germline loops: CDR1 SGHAT, CDR2 FQNNGV. The CDR3 is made up of 14 amino acids. CDR3 in DNA: TGTGCCAGCAGCTTAGGCGGCTCTGGAAACACCATATATTTT. It yields the protein CASSLGGSGNTIYF. Filled out from reference TRBV11-2 and TRBJ1-3, the complete variable domain reads EAGVAQSPRYKIIEKRQSVAFWCNPISGHATLYWYQQILGQGPKLLIQFQNNGVVDDSQLPKDRFSAERLKGVDSTLKIQPAKLEDSAVYLCASSLGGSGNTIYFGEGSWLTVV.

This clone was counted between two and nine times. The chain has TRBV5-1 and TRBJ1-1; 7 nucleotides match TRBD1. CDR3 length equals 14 residues. Trimming at V came to 4 bases and at J to 1 base, leaving 4 bases not matched to a gene. Germline CDR1 reads SGHRS; CDR2 reads YFSETQ. Written as DNA, the CDR3 is TGCGCCAGCAGCAGCAGGGGGGCGAACACTGAAGCTTTCTTT. Its protein is CASSSRGANTEAFF.

The chain has TRBV23-1 and TRBJ2-7, with D possibly being TRBD2 (6 bases). TRBV23-1 falls under the ORF class, with uncertain function. Trimming left V 11 bases short and J 4 bases short, with 18 bases between. The CDR3 totals 13 residues. The CDR3: CAGMGGLIYEQYF. In nucleotides, the CDR3 is TGCGCCGGGATGGGGGGTTTAATATACGAGCAGTACTTC.

The chain links TRBV5-4 to TRBJ2-7, with 8 bases identical to TRBD2. The CDR3 runs to 15 residues. Germline loops: CDR1 SGHNT, CDR2 YYREEE (reference sequence). The V segment lost 0 bases and the J segment 4 bases; nucleotides outside the gene matches: 6. CDR3 nucleotides: TGTGCCAGCAGCTTGGTATTCAGCGGGGGTTACGAGCAGTACTTC. This encodes CASSLVFSGGYEQYF.

The chain is built from TRBV30 and TRBJ1-1, with D perhaps matching TRBD1 (5 bases). With 2 bases removed from V and 8 bases from J, the gap between germline ends came to 9 bases. The CDR3 consists of 11 residues. CDR1 GTSNPN and CDR2 SVGIG come from the germline V gene (reference sequence). CDR3 nucleotides: TGTGCCTGGAGTCTCCAGGGAGAAGCTTTCTTT. Amino acid sequence: CAWSLQGEAFF.

This clone is a singleton in its sample. Here the CDR3 reads CASSLNRADTQYF. The CDR3 DNA reads TGTGCCAGCAGCCTGAATCGAGCAGATACGCAGTATTTT. The chain carries TRBV7-2 and TRBJ2-3, with D unclear. The CDR3 contains 13 residues. Per the germline V gene, CDR1 is SGHTA and CDR2 is FQGNSA. The V end lost 5 bases, the J end lost 4 bases, and 10 bases lay between the germline ends.

The chain is built from TRBV7-8 and TRBJ2-7; a weak D match, TRBD2 (6 bases). The V and J ends lost 5 bases and 3 bases respectively, with 11 bases between them. CDR3 length: 13 residues. The germline CDR1 and CDR2 sequences are SGHVS and FQNEAQ. DNA for the CDR3: TGTGCCAGCAGCCCAGGGACTTACTACGAGCAGTACTTC. It yields the protein CASSPGTYYEQYF.

The chain uses TRBV19 and TRBJ2-7; D is possibly TRBD1 (5 bases). This CDR3 has 8 residues. V lost 10 bases to trimming and J lost 7 bases, with 5 bases between them. Germline V gene data show CDR1 as LNHDA and CDR2 as SQIVND (reference sequence). CDR3 nucleotide sequence: TGTGCCAAGGGGGAGCAGTACTTC. Protein: CAKGEQYF.

This rearrangement joins TRBV19 to TRBJ1-2; a weak D match, TRBD1 (6 bases). The ends were cut back, 3 bases at V and 3 bases at J, with 17 bases in the middle. This CDR3 comprises 16 residues. Germline V gene data show CDR1 as LNHDA and CDR2 as SQIVND (reference sequence). The DNA of the CDR3 is TGTGCCAGTAGTATTCTACAGGGCTCGGTGGACTATGGCTACACCTTC. Translating it yields CASSILQGSVDYGYTF.

The genes are TRBV1 and TRBJ2-5; the table's TRBD2 call for D was not verified on the DNA. TRBV1 is reported as a pseudogene. CDR3 length: 17 residues. The CDR3 DNA follows: TGCACCAGCAGCCAAGATCCCCTAGCGGGGGATCAAGAGACCCAGTACTTC. It encodes CTSSQDPLAGDQETQYF.

This chain uses TRBV4-1 with TRBJ1-2, with D tentatively TRBD1 (5 bases). This CDR3 is 16 amino acids long. V was cut by 1 base and J by 0 bases, with 12 bases left in between. Germline CDR1 is MGHRA and CDR2 is YSYEKL. CDR3 DNA sequence: TGCGCCAGCAGCCAAGTCTCTGACAGAGCTAACTATGGCTACACCTTC. Protein product: CASSQVSDRANYGYTF.

The chain employs TRBV5-6 and TRBJ1-3, with TRBD1 identical over 9 bases. This CDR3 has 15 residues. Per germline, CDR1 SGHDT and CDR2 YYEEEE. Trimming removed 4 bases from V and 4 bases from J; junction bases left unmatched: 6. CDR3 loop: CASSGTGGGGNTIYF. The CDR3 region has the DNA TGTGCCAGCAGCGGTACAGGGGGCGGAGGAAACACCATATATTTT.

The J gene is TRBJ1-1, the V gene TRBV5-1, with TRBD1 matching over 9 bases. The CDR3 consists of 16 residues. The V and J ends lost 2 bases and 1 base, in that order; junction bases with no gene match: 6. In germline, CDR1 is SGHRS, CDR2 YFSETQ. CDR3 coding DNA: TGCGCCAGCAGCTTCACCCCGGGACAGGGGAACACTGAAGCTTTCTTT. Encoded protein: CASSFTPGQGNTEAFF.

The chain carries TRBV25-1 and TRBJ2-1, with D perhaps matching TRBD1 (6 bases). The germline V and J ends were trimmed by 4 bases and 7 bases, with 8 bases remaining between them. The germline V gene has CDR1 MGHDK and CDR2 SYGVNS. The CDR3 loop spans 12 amino acids. The CDR3 here is CASSVTGNEQFF. The CDR3 nucleotides are TGTGCCAGCAGTGTCACAGGGAATGAGCAGTTCTTC.

The chain is built from TRBV10-3 and TRBJ2-7, with D hard to call. Germline V gene lookup returns CDR1 ENHRY and CDR2 SYGVKD. The V gene lost 3 bases and the J gene lost 3 bases, with 3 bases spanning the gap. This CDR3 spans 11 amino acids. The CDR3 loop reads CAISDSYEQYF. The DNA of the CDR3 is TGTGCCATCAGTGATAGCTACGAGCAGTACTTC.

This rearrangement joins TRBV11-3 to TRBJ2-7; weak D call: TRBD1 (6 bases). V was cut by 5 bases and J by 0 bases, with 11 bases left in between. The CDR3 runs to 14 residues. CDR1 and CDR2 (germline): SGHNT, YENEEA. The CDR3 loop reads CASSQMDSSYEQYF. The CDR3 DNA follows: TGTGCCAGCAGCCAAATGGACAGCTCCTACGAGCAGTACTTC.

The chain recombines TRBV28 with TRBJ2-1; weak D call: TRBD1 (6 bases). Trimming pared 2 bases from V and 9 bases from J, leaving 14 bases between. The CDR3 has 14 amino acids. CDR1 and CDR2 (germline): MDHEN, SYDVKM. Here the CDR3 reads CASSLPRGQSEQFF. DNA of the CDR3: TGTGCCAGCAGTTTACCCAGGGGCCAAAGTGAGCAGTTCTTC.

This rearrangement joins TRBV7-9 to TRBJ2-7, with 9 bases matching TRBD2. Losses at the gene ends were 2 bases for V and 3 bases for J; bases not matched to a gene: 2. This CDR3 region has 14 residues. Germline CDR1 reads SEHNR; CDR2 reads FQNEAQ (reference sequence). The CDR3 DNA reads TGTGCCAGCAGCTTAAGCGGGGGGTTCTACGAGCAGTACTTC. This translates into CASSLSGGFYEQYF.

The chain is built from TRBV27 and TRBJ2-1; TRBD1 agrees at 12 bases. This CDR3 comprises 18 residues. Germline CDR1 reads MNHEY; CDR2 reads SMNVEV (reference sequence). The V and J ends lost 3 bases and 6 bases, in that order; junction bases with no gene match: 12. The CDR3 sequence: CASSFSGTGGAGSNEQFF. In nucleotides, the CDR3 is TGTGCCAGCAGTTTCTCCGGGACAGGGGGCGCGGGGTCCAATGAGCAGTTCTTC.

The rearrangement uses TRBV7-8 and TRBJ1-1; TRBD1 is a possible D gene (5 bases). The germline CDR1 and CDR2 sequences are SGHVS and FQNEAQ. The CDR3 runs to 11 residues. Trimming removed 5 bases at V and 11 bases at J, with 12 bases between. The CDR3 loop reads CASSPNGGAFF. The CDR3 DNA sequence: TGTGCCAGCAGCCCTAACGGGGGGGCTTTCTTT.

This clone was detected a few times. The chain carries TRBV10-1 and TRBJ2-5; 8 bases line up with TRBD1. V was pared by 3 bases and J by 2 bases, with 8 bases of the junction left unmatched. Germline CDR1 WNHNN, CDR2 SYGVQD (reference sequence). The CDR3 is made up of 16 amino acids. The CDR3: CASSDRTGQGQETQYF. In nucleotides, the CDR3 is TGCGCCAGCAGTGACCGGACAGGGCAGGGACAAGAGACCCAGTACTTC.

This rearrangement joins TRBV6-6 to TRBJ2-3; TRBD2 matches 12 bases. The CDR3 sequence is 20 residues long. V lost 6 bases, J lost 0 bases, and 16 bases stayed unmatched. CDR1 and CDR2 from the germline V gene are MNHNY and SVGAGI (reference sequence). CDR3 sequence (DNA): TGTGCCAGCAGCCCGCCCCCCGGGACTAGCGGGTCTACTAGCACAGATACGCAGTATTTT. As protein: CASSPPPGTSGSTSTDTQYF.

The rearrangement uses TRBV5-4 and TRBJ2-7; 9 bases map to TRBD1. Germline V lookup: CDR1 SGHNT, CDR2 YYREEE (reference sequence). The CDR3 runs 15 residues. J lost 1 base, V lost 4 bases, and 6 bases had no gene match. In DNA, the CDR3 is TGTGCCAGCAGCCAGGGGGGGACAGGGTCCTACGAGCAGTACTTC. Protein product: CASSQGGTGSYEQYF. Together with reference TRBV5-4 and TRBJ2-7, the CDR3 gives the full variable domain: ETGVTQSPTHLIKTRGQQVTLRCSSQSGHNTVSWYQQALGQGPQFIFQYYREEENGRGNFPPRFSGLQFPNYSSELNVNALELDDSALYLCASSQGGTGSYEQYFGPGTRLTVT.